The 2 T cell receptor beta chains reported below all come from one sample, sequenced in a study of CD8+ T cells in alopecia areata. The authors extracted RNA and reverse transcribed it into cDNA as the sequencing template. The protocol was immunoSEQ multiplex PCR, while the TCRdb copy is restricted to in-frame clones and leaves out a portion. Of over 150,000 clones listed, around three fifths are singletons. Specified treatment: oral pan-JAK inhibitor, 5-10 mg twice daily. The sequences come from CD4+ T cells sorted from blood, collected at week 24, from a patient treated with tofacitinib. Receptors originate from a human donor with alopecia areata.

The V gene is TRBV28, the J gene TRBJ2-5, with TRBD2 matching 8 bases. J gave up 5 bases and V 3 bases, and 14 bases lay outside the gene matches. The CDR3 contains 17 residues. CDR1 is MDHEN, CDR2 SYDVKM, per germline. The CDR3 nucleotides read TGTGCCAGCAGTTTCCTTTGGCGGGGGGCCGGGGAGGAGACCCAGTACTTC. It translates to CASSFLWRGAGEETQYF.

The CDR3 DNA follows: TGCAGCGTTGAAAGGAGCACTGAAGCTTTCTTT. Translated, it gives CSVERSTEAFF. The J gene is TRBJ1-1, the V gene TRBV29-1; D not resolved. Germline CDR1 is SQVTM and CDR2 is ANQGSEA. CDR3 length: 11 residues. V was clipped by 2 bases and J by 4 bases, with 5 bases between them.